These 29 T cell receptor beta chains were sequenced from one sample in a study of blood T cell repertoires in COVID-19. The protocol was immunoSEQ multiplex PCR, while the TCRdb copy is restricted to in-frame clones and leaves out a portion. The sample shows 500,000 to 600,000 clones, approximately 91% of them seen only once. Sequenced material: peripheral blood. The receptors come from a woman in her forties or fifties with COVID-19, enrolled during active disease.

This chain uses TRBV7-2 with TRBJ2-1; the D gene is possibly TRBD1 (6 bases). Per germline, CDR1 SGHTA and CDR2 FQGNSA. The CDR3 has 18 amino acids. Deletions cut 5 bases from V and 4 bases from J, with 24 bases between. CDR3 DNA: TGTGCCAGCAGCCCCCGATTACTCGGGGACAAGTTTTACAATGAGCAGTTCTTC. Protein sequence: CASSPRLLGDKFYNEQFF.

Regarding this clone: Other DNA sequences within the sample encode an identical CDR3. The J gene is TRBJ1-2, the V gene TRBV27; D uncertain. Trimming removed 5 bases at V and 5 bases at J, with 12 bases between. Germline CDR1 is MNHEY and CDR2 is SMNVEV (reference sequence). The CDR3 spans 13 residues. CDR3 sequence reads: CASSPGGGYGYTF. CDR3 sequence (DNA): TGTGCCAGCAGTCCGGGAGGCGGGTATGGCTACACCTTC.

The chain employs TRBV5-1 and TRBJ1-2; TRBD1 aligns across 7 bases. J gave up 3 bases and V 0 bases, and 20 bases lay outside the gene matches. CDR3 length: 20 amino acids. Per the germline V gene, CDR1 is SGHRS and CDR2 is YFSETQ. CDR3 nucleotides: TGCGCCAGCAGCTTGGAGGGGGCACTTCCGGGCCCATCTAAAGACTATGGCTACACCTTC. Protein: CASSLEGALPGPSKDYGYTF.

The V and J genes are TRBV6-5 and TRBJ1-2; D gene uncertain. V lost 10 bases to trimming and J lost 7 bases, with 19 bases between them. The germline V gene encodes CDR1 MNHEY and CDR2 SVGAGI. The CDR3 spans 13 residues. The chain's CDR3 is CATADSAKVGYTF. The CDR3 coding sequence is TGTGCCACCGCGGACTCGGCTAAGGTTGGCTACACCTTC.

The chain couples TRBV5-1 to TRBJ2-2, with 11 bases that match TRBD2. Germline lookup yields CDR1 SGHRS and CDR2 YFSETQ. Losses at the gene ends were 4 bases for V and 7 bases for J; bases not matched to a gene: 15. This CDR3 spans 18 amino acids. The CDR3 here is CASSILLAGALGGGELFF. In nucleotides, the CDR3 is TGCGCCAGCAGCATCCTACTAGCGGGGGCCCTAGGTGGCGGGGAGCTGTTTTTT.

The CDR3 loop is CASSNNRETQYF. The CDR3 DNA sequence: TGTGCCAGCAGTAATAATAGAGAGACCCAGTACTTC. The genes are TRBV6-2 or TRBV6-3 and TRBJ2-5; D is unclear. The CDR3 is 12 residues long. V lost 5 bases to trimming and J lost 4 bases, with 8 bases between them. Germline loops: CDR1 MNHEY, CDR2 SVGEGT.

The CDR3 sequence is CASSGYTF. DNA of the CDR3: TGTGCCTCCTCGGGCTACACCTTC. V and J are TRBV30 and TRBJ1-2; D call uncertain. This CDR3 comprises 8 residues. The V gene lost 7 bases and the J gene lost 8 bases, with 5 bases spanning the gap. CDR1 is GTSNPN and CDR2 is SVGIG in the germline V gene (reference sequence).

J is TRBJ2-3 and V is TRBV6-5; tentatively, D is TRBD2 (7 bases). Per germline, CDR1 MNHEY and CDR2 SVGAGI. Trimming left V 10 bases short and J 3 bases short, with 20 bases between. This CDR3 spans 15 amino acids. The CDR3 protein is CAISLMRGPTDTQYF. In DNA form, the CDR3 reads TGTGCCATATCCTTGATGCGGGGGCCGACAGATACGCAGTATTTT.

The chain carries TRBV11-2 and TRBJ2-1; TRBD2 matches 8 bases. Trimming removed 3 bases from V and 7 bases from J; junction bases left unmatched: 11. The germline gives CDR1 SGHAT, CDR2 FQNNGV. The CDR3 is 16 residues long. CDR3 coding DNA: TGTGCCAGCAGCTTCTCAGGAGCGGGGGTAAGGAATGAGCAGTTCTTC. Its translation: CASSFSGAGVRNEQFF.

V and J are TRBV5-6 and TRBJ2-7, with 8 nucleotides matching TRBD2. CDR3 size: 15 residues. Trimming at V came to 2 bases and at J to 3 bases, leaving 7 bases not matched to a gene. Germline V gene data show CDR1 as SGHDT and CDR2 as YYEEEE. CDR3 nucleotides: TGTGCCAGCAGCTTACTAGCGGCCATGCACTACGAGCAGTACTTC. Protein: CASSLLAAMHYEQYF.

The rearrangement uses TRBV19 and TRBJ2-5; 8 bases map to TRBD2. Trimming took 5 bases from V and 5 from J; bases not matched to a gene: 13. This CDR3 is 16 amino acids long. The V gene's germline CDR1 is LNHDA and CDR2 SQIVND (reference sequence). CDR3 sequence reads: CASSAWTSSGMETQYF. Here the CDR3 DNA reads TGTGCCAGTAGTGCCTGGACTAGCTCTGGAATGGAGACCCAGTACTTC. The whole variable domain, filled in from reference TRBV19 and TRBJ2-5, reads DGGITQSPKYLFRKEGQNVTLSCEQNLNHDAMYWYRQDPGQGLRLIYYSQIVNDFQKGDIAEGYSVSREKKESFPLTVTSAQKNPTAFYLCASSAWTSSGMETQYFGPGTRLLVL.

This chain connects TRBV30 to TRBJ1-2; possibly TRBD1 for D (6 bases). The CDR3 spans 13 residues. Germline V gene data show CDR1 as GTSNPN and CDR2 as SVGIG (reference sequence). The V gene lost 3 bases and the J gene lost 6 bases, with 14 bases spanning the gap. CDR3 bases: TGTGCCTGGAGGGTGGACAGAACCAATGGCTACACCTTC. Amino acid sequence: CAWRVDRTNGYTF.

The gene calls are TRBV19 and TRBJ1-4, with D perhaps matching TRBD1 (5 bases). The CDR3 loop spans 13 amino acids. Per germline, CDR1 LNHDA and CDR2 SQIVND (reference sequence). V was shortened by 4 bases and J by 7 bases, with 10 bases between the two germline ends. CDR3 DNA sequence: TGTGCCAGTAGTACTCTGGGGGGTGAAAAACTGTTTTTT. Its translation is CASSTLGGEKLFF.

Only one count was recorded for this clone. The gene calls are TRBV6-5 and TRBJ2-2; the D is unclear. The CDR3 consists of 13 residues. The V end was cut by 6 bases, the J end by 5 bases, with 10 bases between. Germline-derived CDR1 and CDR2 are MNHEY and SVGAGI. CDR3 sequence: CASSLTETGELFF. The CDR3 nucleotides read TGTGCCAGCAGCCTAACAGAGACCGGGGAGCTGTTTTTT.

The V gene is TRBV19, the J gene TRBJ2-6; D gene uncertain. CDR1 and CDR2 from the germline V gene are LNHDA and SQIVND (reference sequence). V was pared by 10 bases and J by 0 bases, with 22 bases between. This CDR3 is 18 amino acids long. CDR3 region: CAIQDTENSHSGANVLTF. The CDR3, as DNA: TGTGCCATCCAGGATACCGAAAACAGCCACTCTGGGGCCAACGTCCTGACTTTC.

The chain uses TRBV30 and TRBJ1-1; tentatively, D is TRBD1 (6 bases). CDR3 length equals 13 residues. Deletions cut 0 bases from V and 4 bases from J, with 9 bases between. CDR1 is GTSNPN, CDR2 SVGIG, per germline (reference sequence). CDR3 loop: CAWSVGGPTEAFF. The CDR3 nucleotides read TGTGCCTGGAGTGTAGGGGGTCCCACTGAAGCTTTCTTT.

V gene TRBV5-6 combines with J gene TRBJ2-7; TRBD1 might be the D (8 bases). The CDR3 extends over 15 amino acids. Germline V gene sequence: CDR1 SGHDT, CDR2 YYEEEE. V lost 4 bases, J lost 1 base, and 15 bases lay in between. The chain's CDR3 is CASSRTGRESYEQYF. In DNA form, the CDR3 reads TGTGCCAGCAGCCGGACAGGGAGGGAGTCCTACGAGCAGTACTTC. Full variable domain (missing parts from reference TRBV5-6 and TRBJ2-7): DAGVTQSPTHLIKTRGQQVTLRCSPKSGHDTVSWYQQALGQGPQFIFQYYEEEERQRGNFPDRFSGHQFPNYSSELNVNALLLGDSALYLCASSRTGRESYEQYFGPGTRLTVT.

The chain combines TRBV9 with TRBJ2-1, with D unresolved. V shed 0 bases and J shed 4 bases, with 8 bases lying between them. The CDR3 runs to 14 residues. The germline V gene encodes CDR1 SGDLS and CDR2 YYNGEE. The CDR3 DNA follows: TGTGCCAGCAGCGTAGATGGCGGTTACAATGAGCAGTTCTTC. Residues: CASSVDGGYNEQFF.

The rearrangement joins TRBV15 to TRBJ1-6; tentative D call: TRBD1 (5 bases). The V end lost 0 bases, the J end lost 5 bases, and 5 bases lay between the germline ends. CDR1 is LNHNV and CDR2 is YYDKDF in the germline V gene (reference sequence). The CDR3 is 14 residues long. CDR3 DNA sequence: TGTGCCACCAGCAGAGACAGGGATAATTCACCCCTCCACTTT. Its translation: CATSRDRDNSPLHF.

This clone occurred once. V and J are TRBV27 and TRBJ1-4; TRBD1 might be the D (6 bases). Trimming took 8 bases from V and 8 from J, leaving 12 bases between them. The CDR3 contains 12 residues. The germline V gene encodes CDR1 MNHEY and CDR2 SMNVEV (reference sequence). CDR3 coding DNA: TGTGCCAGCGGGGGCGGGCGGGAAAAACTGTTTTTT. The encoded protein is CASGGGREKLFF.

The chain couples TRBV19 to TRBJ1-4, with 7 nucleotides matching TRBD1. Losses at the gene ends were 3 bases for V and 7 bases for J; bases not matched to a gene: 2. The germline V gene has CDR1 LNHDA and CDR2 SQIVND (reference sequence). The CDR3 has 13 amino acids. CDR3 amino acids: CASSMRDSEKLFF. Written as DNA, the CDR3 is TGTGCCAGTAGTATGCGGGACAGTGAAAAACTGTTTTTT.

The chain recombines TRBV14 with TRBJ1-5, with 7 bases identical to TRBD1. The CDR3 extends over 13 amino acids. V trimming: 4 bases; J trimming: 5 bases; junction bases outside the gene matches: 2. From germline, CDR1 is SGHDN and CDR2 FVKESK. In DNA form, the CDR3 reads TGTGCCAGCAGCCGTACAGGGGATCAGCCCCAGCATTTT. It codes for CASSRTGDQPQHF.

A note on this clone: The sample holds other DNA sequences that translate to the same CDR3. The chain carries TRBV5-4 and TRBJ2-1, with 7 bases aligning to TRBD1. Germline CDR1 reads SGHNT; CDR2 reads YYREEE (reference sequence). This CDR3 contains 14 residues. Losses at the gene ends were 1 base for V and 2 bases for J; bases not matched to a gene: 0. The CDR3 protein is CASSLTGAYNEQFF. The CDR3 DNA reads TGTGCCAGCAGCTTGACAGGGGCCTACAATGAGCAGTTCTTC. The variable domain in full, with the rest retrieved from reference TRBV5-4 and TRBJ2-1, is ETGVTQSPTHLIKTRGQQVTLRCSSQSGHNTVSWYQQALGQGPQFIFQYYREEENGRGNFPPRFSGLQFPNYSSELNVNALELDDSALYLCASSLTGAYNEQFFGPGTRLTVL.

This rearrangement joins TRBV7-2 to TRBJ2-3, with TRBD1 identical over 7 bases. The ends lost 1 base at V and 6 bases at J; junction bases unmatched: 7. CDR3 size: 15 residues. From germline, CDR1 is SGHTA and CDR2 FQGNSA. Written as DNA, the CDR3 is TGTGCCAGCAGCTTAGTAGGTACAGGGGCCGATACGCAGTATTTT. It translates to CASSLVGTGADTQYF.

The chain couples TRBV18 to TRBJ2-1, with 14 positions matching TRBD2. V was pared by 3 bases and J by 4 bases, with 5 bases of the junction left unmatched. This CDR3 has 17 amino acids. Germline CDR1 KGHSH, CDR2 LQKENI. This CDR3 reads CASSPLTSGGGYNEQFF. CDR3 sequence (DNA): TGTGCCAGCTCACCGTTGACTAGCGGGGGGGGTTACAATGAGCAGTTCTTC.

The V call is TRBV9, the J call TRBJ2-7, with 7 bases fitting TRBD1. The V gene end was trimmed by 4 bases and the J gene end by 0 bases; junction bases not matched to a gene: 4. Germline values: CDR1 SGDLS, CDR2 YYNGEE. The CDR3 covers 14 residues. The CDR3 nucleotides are TGTGCCAGCAGCACAGGGGCACCCTCCTACGAGCAGTACTTC. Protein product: CASSTGAPSYEQYF.

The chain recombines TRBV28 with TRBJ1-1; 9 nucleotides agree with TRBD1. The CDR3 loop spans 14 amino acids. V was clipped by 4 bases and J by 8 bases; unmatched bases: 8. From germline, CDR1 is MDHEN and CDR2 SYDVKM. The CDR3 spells CASSSSRTGAEAFF. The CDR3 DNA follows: TGTGCCAGCAGTTCCTCCCGGACAGGGGCAGAAGCTTTCTTT.

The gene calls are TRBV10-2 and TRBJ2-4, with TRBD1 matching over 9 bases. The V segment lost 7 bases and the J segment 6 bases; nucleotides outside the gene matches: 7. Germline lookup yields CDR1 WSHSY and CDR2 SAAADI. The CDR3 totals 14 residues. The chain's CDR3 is CASNTGTGTNIQYF. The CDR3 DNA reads TGCGCCAGCAATACCGGGACAGGGACAAACATTCAGTACTTC.

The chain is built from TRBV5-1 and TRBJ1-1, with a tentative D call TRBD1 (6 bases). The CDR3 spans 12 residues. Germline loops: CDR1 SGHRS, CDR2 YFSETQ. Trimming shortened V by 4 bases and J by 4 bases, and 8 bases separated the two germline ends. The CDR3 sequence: CASSPRGTEAFF. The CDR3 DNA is TGCGCCAGCAGCCCCAGGGGCACTGAAGCTTTCTTT.